The 11 T cell receptor beta chains given below trace back to one sample, sequenced in a study of blood T cell repertoires in COVID-19. Clones were read by immunoSEQ multiplex PCR, and TCRdb kept only the in-frame ones, dropping some. The sample includes about 200,000 clones, about 90% seen only once; the top ten take 0.7% to 0.85%. Source material: peripheral blood. Source of these receptors: a woman aged 70-85 years with acute or convalescent COVID-19.

Here the CDR3 reads CASSLQGGSYNEQFF. The CDR3 DNA sequence: TGTGCCAGCAGCTTACAAGGGGGTTCCTACAATGAGCAGTTCTTC. The chain couples TRBV7-3 to TRBJ2-1; tentatively, D is TRBD1 (6 bases). The CDR3 spans 15 residues. Per the germline V gene, CDR1 is SGHTA and CDR2 is FQGTGA. Trimming pared 2 bases from V and 1 base from J, leaving 9 bases between.

The chain carries TRBV3-1 (or the pseudogene TRBV3-2) and TRBJ2-1, with 8 bases fitting TRBD2. The trim removed 2 bases at V and 6 bases at J, leaving 6 bases unmatched. This CDR3 spans 15 amino acids. Germline CDR1 is LGHDT and CDR2 is YNNKEL (reference sequence). CDR3 nucleotide sequence: TGTGCCAGCAGCCAATGGGCGGGGGGCCCCAATGAGCAGTTCTTC. It yields the protein CASSQWAGGPNEQFF.

This clone appeared a few times. The gene calls are TRBV19 and TRBJ2-3, with TRBD1 identical over 11 bases. Per the germline V gene, CDR1 is LNHDA and CDR2 is SQIVND (reference sequence). CDR3 length: 16 amino acids. The ends lost 7 bases at V and 2 bases at J; junction bases unmatched: 8. The CDR3 is CASTPQGQGVTDTQYF. The CDR3 DNA reads TGTGCCAGTACCCCCCAGGGACAGGGGGTCACAGATACGCAGTATTTT.

The genes are TRBV6-6 and TRBJ2-7; D gene uncertain. Looked up from germline, CDR1 is MNHNY and CDR2 is SVGAGI (reference sequence). V lost 2 bases, J lost 3 bases, and 8 bases lay in between. This CDR3 is 13 amino acids long. The CDR3 here is CASSYDGLYEQYF. CDR3 bases: TGTGCCAGCAGTTACGATGGGCTCTACGAGCAGTACTTC.

V is TRBV14 and J is TRBJ1-1; possibly TRBD1 for D (5 bases). V was clipped by 1 base and J by 3 bases, with 9 bases between them. Looked up from germline, CDR1 is SGHDN and CDR2 is FVKESK. The CDR3 is made up of 14 amino acids. For the CDR3, the DNA is TGTGCCAGCAGCCAAGCCCAGGGTTACACTGAAGCTTTCTTT. Amino acids: CASSQAQGYTEAFF.

The gene calls are TRBV10-3 and TRBJ2-5, with D unresolved. The CDR3 has 12 residues. Germline CDR1 ENHRY, CDR2 SYGVKD. Trimming shortened V by 7 bases and J by 2 bases, and 8 bases separated the two germline ends. The CDR3 sequence is CAIKSDQETQYF. As DNA, the CDR3 is TGTGCCATCAAGTCAGATCAAGAGACCCAGTACTTC.

The chain has TRBV29-1 and TRBJ2-3, with D unresolved. Germline-derived CDR1 and CDR2 are SQVTM and ANQGSEA. Trimming took 2 bases from V and 0 from J, leaving 12 bases between them. CDR3 length equals 15 residues. CDR3 amino acids: CSVESRSPSTDTQYF. CDR3 nucleotide sequence: TGCAGCGTTGAATCCCGGAGCCCTAGCACAGATACGCAGTATTTT.

The chain joins TRBV5-1 to TRBJ1-1; D gene unclear. The germline V gene has CDR1 SGHRS and CDR2 YFSETQ. This CDR3 is 14 amino acids long. V lost 2 bases, J lost 3 bases, and 11 bases lay in between. Here the CDR3 DNA reads TGCGCCAGCAGCTTAGCGGGAACGTACACTGAAGCTTTCTTT. Its protein product is CASSLAGTYTEAFF.

The chain recombines TRBV5-1 with TRBJ2-7; 8 bases are shared with TRBD1. The germline CDR1 and CDR2 sequences are SGHRS and YFSETQ. The ends lost 4 bases at V and 2 bases at J; junction bases unmatched: 8. The CDR3 consists of 15 residues. This CDR3 is CASSPLAGGTYEQYF. The DNA for the CDR3 is TGCGCCAGCAGCCCTTTGGCAGGGGGCACCTACGAGCAGTACTTC.

This clone was seen a single time. The V and J genes are TRBV5-1 and TRBJ2-5; a weak D match, TRBD2 (6 bases). Germline V gene lookup returns CDR1 SGHRS and CDR2 YFSETQ. This CDR3 has 13 amino acids. Trimming stripped 4 bases from V and 5 bases from J, with 12 bases between. As DNA, the CDR3 is TGCGCCAGCAGCACGGACTATCTGGAGACCCAGTACTTC. Its translation: CASSTDYLETQYF.

The J gene is TRBJ1-1, the V gene TRBV29-1; 7 bases align to TRBD1. Unmatched junction bases numbered 8, after V lost 7 bases and J lost 0 bases. Germline-derived CDR1 and CDR2 are SQVTM and ANQGSEA. CDR3 length: 14 amino acids. CDR3 region: CSAPAQGMNTEAFF. The CDR3 bases are TGCAGCGCCCCGGCACAGGGGATGAACACTGAAGCTTTCTTT.